The 8 T cell receptor beta chains presented below share a single source sample, sequenced in a study of blood T cell repertoires in COVID-19. The table came from immunoSEQ multiplex PCR; TCRdb's copy has only in-frame clones and leaves some out. The sample carries 45,000 to 65,000 clones, 83% recorded once. Sequencing used peripheral blood. All receptors derive from a man in his forties or fifties with acute or convalescent COVID-19.

The chain recombines TRBV15 with TRBJ1-5, with 7 bases fitting TRBD1. CDR1 is LNHNV and CDR2 is YYDKDF in the germline V gene (reference sequence). The CDR3 spans 18 residues. The V segment lost 0 bases and the J segment 3 bases; nucleotides outside the gene matches: 11. This chain's CDR3 is CATSRDRVQTGHNQPQHF. As DNA, the CDR3 is TGTGCCACCAGCAGAGATAGGGTGCAGACAGGGCACAATCAGCCCCAGCATTTT.

By share, this clone ranks as medium-sized. V and J are TRBV2 and TRBJ1-2; 7 nucleotides line up with TRBD1. This CDR3 is 14 amino acids long. Germline CDR1 and CDR2: SNHLY and FYNNEI. Trimming cost V 5 bases and J 2 bases; bases outside gene matches: 5. CDR3 protein: CASSRGGHNYGYTF. DNA of the CDR3: TGTGCCAGCAGTCGAGGGGGCCACAACTATGGCTACACCTTC.

V gene TRBV19 combines with J gene TRBJ2-2; D perhaps matches TRBD2 (5 bases). The CDR3 totals 13 residues. Germline CDR1 is LNHDA and CDR2 is SQIVND (reference sequence). The V gene lost 8 bases and the J gene lost 4 bases, with 11 bases spanning the gap. The CDR3 DNA follows: TGTGCCAGTGTAGGGCGGGTCACCGGGGAGCTGTTTTTT. It encodes CASVGRVTGELFF. Variable domain in full (rest from reference TRBV19 and TRBJ2-2): DGGITQSPKYLFRKEGQNVTLSCEQNLNHDAMYWYRQDPGQGLRLIYYSQIVNDFQKGDIAEGYSVSREKKESFPLTVTSAQKNPTAFYLCASVGRVTGELFFGEGSRLTVL.

The chain links TRBV6-1 to TRBJ2-2, with a possible D match to TRBD2 (6 bases). Looked up from germline, CDR1 is MNHNS and CDR2 is SASEGT. This CDR3 is built from 19 residues. Between the trimmed V and J ends, which lost 2 bases and 4 bases, there was a span of 23 bases. The CDR3 protein is CASSEMVWAGNRGTGELFF. CDR3 bases: TGTGCCAGCAGTGAAATGGTATGGGCGGGGAACAGAGGCACCGGGGAGCTGTTTTTT.

The V gene is TRBV6-6, the J gene TRBJ1-5; a weak D match, TRBD1 (5 bases). The germline V gene has CDR1 MNHNY and CDR2 SVGAGI (reference sequence). The CDR3 consists of 13 residues. V lost 7 bases to trimming and J lost 4 bases, with 11 bases between them. The CDR3 region is CASTDSMNQPQHF. In nucleotides, the CDR3 is TGTGCCAGCACCGACAGTATGAATCAGCCCCAGCATTTT.

The chain couples TRBV5-4 to TRBJ1-6; D unresolved. The CDR3 loop spans 16 amino acids. Trimming pared 3 bases from V and 5 bases from J, leaving 15 bases between. CDR1 and CDR2 (germline): SGHNT, YYREEE (reference sequence). CDR3 in amino acids: CASSWGGPHNNSPLHF. In nucleotides, the CDR3 is TGTGCCAGCAGCTGGGGAGGTCCTCATAATAATTCACCCCTCCACTTT.

This rearrangement joins TRBV12-3 or TRBV12-4 to TRBJ1-1, with 7 positions matching TRBD1. V shed 2 bases and J 5 bases; nucleotides not matched to a gene: 2. There are 13 residues in the CDR3. CDR3 in DNA: TGTGCCAGCAGTTTAACAGGGGCGACTGAAGCTTTCTTT. Its protein is CASSLTGATEAFF.

The J gene is TRBJ2-5, the V gene TRBV3-1 (or the pseudogene TRBV3-2); 8 positions agree with TRBD1. The V and J ends lost 4 bases and 5 bases, in that order; junction bases with no gene match: 12. The CDR3 has 16 amino acids. Germline assignment: CDR1 LGHDT and CDR2 YNNKEL (reference sequence). CDR3 nucleotide sequence: TGTGCCAGCAGCCTCCGCCGGACAGGGCCTATGGAGACCCAGTACTTC. This translates into CASSLRRTGPMETQYF.